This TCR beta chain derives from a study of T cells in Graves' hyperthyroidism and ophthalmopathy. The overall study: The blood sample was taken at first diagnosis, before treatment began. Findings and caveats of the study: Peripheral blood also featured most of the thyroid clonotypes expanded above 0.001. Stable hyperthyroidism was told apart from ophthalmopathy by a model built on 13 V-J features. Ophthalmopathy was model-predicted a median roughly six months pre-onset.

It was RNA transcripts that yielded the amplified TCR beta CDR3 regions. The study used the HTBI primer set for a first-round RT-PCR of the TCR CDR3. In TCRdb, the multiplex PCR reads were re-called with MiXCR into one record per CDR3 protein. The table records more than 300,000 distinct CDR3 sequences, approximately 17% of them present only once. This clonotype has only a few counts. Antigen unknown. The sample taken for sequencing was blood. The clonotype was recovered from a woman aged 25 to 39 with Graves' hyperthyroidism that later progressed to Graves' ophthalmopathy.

The CDR3 DNA reads TGCAGTGCCCTCCCGGTGTCAGGGGTGTCCTACGAGCAGTACTTC. This gives the protein CSALPVSGVSYEQYF. This rearrangement joins TRBV20-1 to TRBJ2-7, with a weak D call TRBD1 (6 bases). This CDR3 has 15 amino acids. CDR1 and CDR2 from the germline V gene are DFQATT and SNEGSKA (reference sequence). V was cut by 6 bases and J by 1 base, with 19 bases left in between.